Detailed here is one T cell receptor (beta chain). In this sample, this clonotype turned up a few times. Its antigen has not been determined. Base qualities are not provided; no much larger clone lies one nucleotide away. The roughly 39 donors, aged 6 to 90 years, were systemically healthy Caucasian individuals from Russia. Roughly 10 milliliters of peripheral blood were drawn from each donor into EDTA-treated Vacutainer tubes. Ficoll-Paque density-gradient centrifugation was used to isolate PBMCs, with at least 7 million per sample. Total RNA was extracted from PBMCs with Trizol reagent, with at least 6 micrograms obtained per sample. For every donor, an aliquot of PBMCs went through flow cytometry to measure the percentages of naive CD45RAhigh/CD27high T cells. Libraries were constructed by 5' RACE. The instrument given in TCRdb is Illumina HiSeq 2500. A second PCR of roughly 7 to 11 cycles was performed with a sample-barcoded 5' primer and a J-beta primer mix. A unique molecular identifier was introduced onto each TCR beta cDNA molecule by a template-switch 5' adaptor carrying 12 random nucleotides. Each sample yielded at least 3 million CDR3-containing paired-end reads. The Mint cDNA synthesis kit, primed by a TRBC-specific oligonucleotide, was used to synthesize first-strand cDNA from all RNA. Following uracil-DNA glycosylase treatment, a first 18-cycle PCR with universal primers M1SS and BC2_uni_R was performed on all cDNA. Processing in the source paper ran as follows. Normalization of each sample was performed by random selection of 1 million high-quality reads, each carrying a distinct molecular identifier. Reads with shared molecular identifiers were discarded instead of being binned into consensus sequences. MiTCR, with a Q25 quality threshold and the strictest error-elimination algorithm, was used for CDR3 identification, clonotype clustering and error correction. A nonparametric unseen species model using Euler transformation provided a lower-bound estimate of total TCR beta diversity. TCRdb applied fastp at Q25 and MiXCR to the public reads, then kept only in-frame beta chains. All rows with the same CDR3 protein become a single entry with the most common DNA and genes. These V and J calls rely on TCRdb rather than the paper's analysis. Within this sample are about 730,000 distinct CDR3 sequences, with around 46% of them counted one time only. The top ten hold around a fifth of the sample.

The data were taken from a study of blood T cells in healthy people across ages (dated by TCRdb to between 2015 and 2016). As for the study more broadly: In model experiments, roughly one uniquely barcoded TCR beta cDNA molecule per two T cells was captured by template switching. To track age-related changes in TCR beta repertoire diversity, the study relied on deep sequencing normalized with unique cDNA molecular identifiers. The donors were split into four age groups: young (average 16 years), middle-aged (around 40), aged (around 67) and long-lived (under 90). Donors of different ages were randomly distributed across sequencing lanes to avoid experimental bias. Using the same blood draw, the study looked at two additional independent replicas of 1 million unique cDNA reads for two donors, one aged 18 to 30 and the other aged 80 or older.

The CDR3 runs 15 amino acids, cysteine and phenylalanine included. The read is trimmed to its CDR3 DNA, 45 bases read in frame from base 1. Unmatched junction bases come to 15, with V trimmed by 5 bases and J by 9 bases. CDR1 and CDR2 (DFQATT, SNEGSKA) derive from the germline V gene (reference sequence). General findings and caveats noted by the study authors: The CMV infection status of donors was not known, potentially confounding age-related changes in expanded clonotypes. Estimates of total diversity based on one million sequenced T cells were regarded as lower bounds and as underestimates. Observed TCR beta diversity per million T cells fell roughly linearly with age, and a significant reduction was already apparent by age around 40. A strong correlation was found between observed TCR beta diversity and the percentage of naive T cells measured by flow cytometry. The long-lived group showed more naive CD4+ T cells, fewer expanded clones and increased TCR diversity than the aged group, suggesting age selection. Bulk unsorted PBMC profiling prevented conclusive comparison of naive and antigen-experienced compartments.

The rearranged chain carries TRBV20-1 and TRBJ2-1, and 8 junction bases match TRBD2. The clonotype originates from an older woman in good health. Sequences were obtained from blood. The CDR3 loop reads CSARPGTSVLSEQFF. The DNA sequence reads TGCAGTGCTCGGCCCGGGACTAGTGTTTTGAGTGAGCAGTTCTTC.